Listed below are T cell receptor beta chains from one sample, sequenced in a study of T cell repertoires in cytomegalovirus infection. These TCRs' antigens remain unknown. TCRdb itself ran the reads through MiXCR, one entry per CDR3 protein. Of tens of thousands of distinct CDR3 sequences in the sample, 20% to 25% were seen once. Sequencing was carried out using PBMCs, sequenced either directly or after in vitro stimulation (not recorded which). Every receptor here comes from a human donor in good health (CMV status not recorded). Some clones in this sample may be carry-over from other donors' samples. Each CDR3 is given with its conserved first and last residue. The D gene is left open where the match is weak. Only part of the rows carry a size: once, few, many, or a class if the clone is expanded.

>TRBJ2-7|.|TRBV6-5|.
CASSYFRAASYEQYF
TGTGCCAGCAGTTACTTCCGGGCCGCCTCCTACGAGCAGTACTTC
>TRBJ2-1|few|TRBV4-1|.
CASSQEGPPYNEQFF
TGCGCCAGCAGCCAAGAAGGGCCCCCCTACAATGAGCAGTTCTTC
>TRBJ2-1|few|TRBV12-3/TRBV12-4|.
CASSPLPQHTPPFF
TGTGCCAGCAGCCCACTTCCCCAGCACACCCCCCCGTTCTTC
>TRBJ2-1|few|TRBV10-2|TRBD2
CASVGASWSGRAQSYNEQFF
TGCGCCAGCGTGGGCGCCTCTTGGAGCGGGAGGGCCCAATCCTACAATGAGCAGTTCTTC
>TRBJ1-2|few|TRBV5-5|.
CASDRDQGRHGYTF
TGTGCCAGCGATCGAGATCAGGGGCGTCATGGCTACACCTTC
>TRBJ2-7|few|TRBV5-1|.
CASSEGRLAYEQYF
TGCGCCAGCAGCGAGGGACGCCTGGCCTACGAGCAGTACTTC
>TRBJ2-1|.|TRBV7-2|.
CASSLASGLNNEQFF
TGTGCCAGCAGCTTAGCTTCGGGACTTAACAATGAGCAGTTCTTC
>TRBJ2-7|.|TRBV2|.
CASSASGGPTYEQYF
TGTGCCAGCAGTGCCTCCGGGGGCCCGACCTACGAGCAGTACTTC
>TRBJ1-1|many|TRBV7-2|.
CASRVTRTVNTEAFF
TGTGCCAGCAGGGTAACTCGGACGGTGAACACTGAAGCTTTCTTT
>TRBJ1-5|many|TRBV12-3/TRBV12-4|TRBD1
CASQTRAGGGQPQHF
TGTGCCAGCCAAACACGGGCAGGGGGCGGTCAGCCCCAGCATTTT
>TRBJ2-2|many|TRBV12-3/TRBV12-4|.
CATSLGAGELFF
TGTGCCACTTCCCTGGGGGCCGGGGAGCTGTTTTTT
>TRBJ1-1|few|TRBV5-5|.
CASFSMNTEAFF
TGTGCCAGCTTTTCCATGAACACTGAAGCTTTCTTT
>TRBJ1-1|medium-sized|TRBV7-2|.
CASSLMGGGNTEAFF
TGTGCCAGCAGCTTAATGGGGGGGGGAAACACTGAAGCTTTCTTT
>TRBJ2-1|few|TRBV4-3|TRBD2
CASSQDSSGRAIEQFF
TGCGCCAGCAGCCAAGACTCTAGCGGGAGGGCCATCGAGCAGTTCTTC
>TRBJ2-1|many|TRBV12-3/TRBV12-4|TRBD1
CASSYGRGNNEQFF
TGTGCCAGCAGTTACGGCAGGGGGAACAATGAGCAGTTCTTC
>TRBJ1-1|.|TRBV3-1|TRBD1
CASSQQGGDTEAFF
TGTGCCAGCAGCCAACAAGGGGGCGACACTGAAGCTTTCTTT
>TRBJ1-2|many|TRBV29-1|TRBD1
CSVAGQGSRGYTF
TGCAGCGTTGCGGGACAGGGAAGTCGCGGCTACACCTTC
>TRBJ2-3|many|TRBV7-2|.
CASSTETDTQYF
TGTGCCAGCAGCACCGAAACCGATACGCAGTATTTT
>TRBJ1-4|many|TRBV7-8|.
CASSLRGTNEKLFF
TGTGCCAGCAGCTTACGCGGTACTAATGAAAAACTGTTTTTT
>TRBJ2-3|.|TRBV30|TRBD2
CAWGAHLAGVEDTQYF
TGTGCCTGGGGTGCCCACCTAGCGGGAGTGGAAGATACGCAGTATTTT
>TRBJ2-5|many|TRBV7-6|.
CASSLNTLRTQYF
TGTGCCAGCAGCTTAAACACCCTGAGGACCCAGTACTTC
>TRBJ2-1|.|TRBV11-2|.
CASSSDRYNEQFF
TGTGCCAGCAGCTCCGACCGTTACAATGAGCAGTTCTTC
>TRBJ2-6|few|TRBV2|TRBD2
CASSETSGITHRANVLTF
TGTGCCAGCAGTGAAACTAGCGGGATTACCCACCGGGCCAACGTCCTGACTTTC
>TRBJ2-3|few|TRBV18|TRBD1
CASSAGQGLTDTQYF
TGTGCCAGCTCGGCGGGACAGGGCCTCACAGATACGCAGTATTTT
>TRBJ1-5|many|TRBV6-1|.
CASRSLLGNNQPQHF
TGTGCCAGCAGAAGTCTCCTGGGGAACAATCAGCCCCAGCATTTT
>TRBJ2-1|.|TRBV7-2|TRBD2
CASRASGRGNNEQFF
TGTGCCAGCAGAGCTAGCGGGAGAGGAAACAATGAGCAGTTCTTC
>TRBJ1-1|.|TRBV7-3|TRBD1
CASTKTGAGEAFF
TGTGCCAGCACCAAAACAGGGGCGGGGGAAGCTTTCTTT
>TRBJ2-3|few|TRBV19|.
CASSIGSRDTQYF
TGTGCCAGTAGTATCGGGAGCCGAGATACGCAGTATTTT
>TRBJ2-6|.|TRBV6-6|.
CASSYSLTESGANVLTF
TGTGCCAGCAGTTACTCCCTTACAGAGTCTGGGGCCAACGTCCTGACTTTC
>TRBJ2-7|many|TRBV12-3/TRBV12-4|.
CASSPTAYEQYF
TGTGCCAGCAGTCCCACTGCCTACGAGCAGTACTTC
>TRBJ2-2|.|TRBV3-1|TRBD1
CASSHGRGGLGTGELFF
TGTGCCAGCAGCCACGGGCGAGGGGGCTTGGGCACCGGGGAGCTGTTTTTT
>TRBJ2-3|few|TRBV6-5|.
CASSPRTSTDTQYF
TGTGCCAGCAGCCCCCGGACTAGCACAGATACGCAGTATTTT
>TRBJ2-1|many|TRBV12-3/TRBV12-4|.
CASKLMNEQFF
TGTGCCAGCAAGTTAATGAATGAGCAGTTCTTC
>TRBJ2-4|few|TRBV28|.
CASSPPGTVRRRNIQYF
TGTGCCAGCAGTCCTCCCGGGACGGTTAGGAGACGGAACATTCAGTACTTC
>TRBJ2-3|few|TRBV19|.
CASSARGGSTDTQYF
TGTGCCAGTAGTGCTCGGGGTGGGAGCACAGATACGCAGTATTTT
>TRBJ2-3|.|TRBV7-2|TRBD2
CASSSRATSLTDTQYF
TGTGCCAGCAGCTCTAGGGCGACTAGCCTGACAGATACGCAGTATTTT
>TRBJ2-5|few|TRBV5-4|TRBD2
CASSLGLADQETQYF
TGTGCCAGCAGCCTAGGACTAGCGGATCAAGAGACCCAGTACTTC
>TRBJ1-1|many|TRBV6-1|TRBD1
CASSTQPGQGVNTEAFF
TGTGCCAGCAGTACCCAACCGGGACAGGGGGTGAACACTGAAGCTTTCTTT
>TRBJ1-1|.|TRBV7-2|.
CASSATAQVNTEAFF
TGTGCCAGCAGCGCCACAGCCCAAGTGAACACTGAAGCTTTCTTT
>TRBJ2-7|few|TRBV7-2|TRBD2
CASSPRASGDEQYF
TGTGCCAGCAGCCCTCGGGCTAGCGGAGACGAGCAGTACTTC
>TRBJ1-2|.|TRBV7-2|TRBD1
CASTKSRVQGAGAYGYTF
TGTGCCAGCACCAAATCCAGGGTGCAGGGGGCGGGCGCCTATGGCTACACCTTC
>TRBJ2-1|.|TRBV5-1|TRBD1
CASSLGDSSYNEQFF
TGCGCCAGCAGCTTAGGGGACAGCTCCTACAATGAGCAGTTCTTC
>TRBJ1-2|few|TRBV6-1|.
CASSLRGGGYTF
TGTGCCAGCAGCCTCAGGGGCGGGGGCTACACCTTC
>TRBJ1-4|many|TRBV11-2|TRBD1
CASSVTGDEKLFF
TGTGCCAGCAGCGTGACAGGGGACGAAAAACTGTTTTTT
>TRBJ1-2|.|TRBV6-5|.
CASSSLGGGYGCTF
TGTGCCAGCAGTTCATTGGGTGGAGGCTATGGCTGCACCTTC